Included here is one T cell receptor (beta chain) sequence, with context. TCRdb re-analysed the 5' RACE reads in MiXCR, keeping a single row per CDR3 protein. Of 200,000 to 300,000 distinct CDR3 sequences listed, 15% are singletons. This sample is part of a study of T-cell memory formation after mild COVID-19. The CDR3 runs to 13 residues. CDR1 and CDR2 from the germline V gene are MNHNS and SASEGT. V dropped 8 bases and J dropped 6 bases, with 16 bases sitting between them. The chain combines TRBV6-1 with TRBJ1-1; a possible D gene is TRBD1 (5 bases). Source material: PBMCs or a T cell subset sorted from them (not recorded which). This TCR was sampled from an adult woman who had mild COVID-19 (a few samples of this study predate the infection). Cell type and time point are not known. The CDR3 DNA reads TGTGCCAGCGGGCTACGGGACGCCTCTGAAGCTTTCTTT. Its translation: CASGLRDASEAFF.